The 6 T cell receptor beta chains given below trace back to one sample, sequenced in a study of cytomegalovirus exposure and HLA in healthy donors. The PCR made use of 60 Vbeta and 13 Jbeta primers. The method was immunoSEQ multiplex PCR; TCRdb's version includes in-frame clones alone and lacks a portion of them. The repertoire has about 190,000 clones, 60% to 80% of them found once; the top ten carry 1.6%. Sequenced input: PBMCs. These receptors originate from a woman younger than 35 in good health and CMV-seronegative.

The chain has TRBV6-5 and TRBJ1-2, with 11 bases identical to TRBD1. Germline CDR1 MNHEY, CDR2 SVGAGI. The CDR3 has 14 amino acids. With V trimmed by 4 bases and J by 3 bases, 1 base remained unmatched. CDR3: CASSWTGGDYGYTF. The CDR3 DNA sequence: TGTGCCAGCAGTTGGACAGGGGGCGACTATGGCTACACCTTC.

This CDR3 is CASSPLGQVRGYTF. CDR3 coding DNA: TGTGCCAGCAGCCCCCTAGGACAAGTGAGAGGCTACACCTTC. This chain uses TRBV9 with TRBJ1-2, with D tentatively TRBD1 (5 bases). Trimming removed 4 bases from V and 8 bases from J, with 18 bases in between. This CDR3 has 14 amino acids. The germline gives CDR1 SGDLS, CDR2 YYNGEE.

V and J are TRBV19 and TRBJ1-2; D unresolved. The CDR3 covers 16 residues. Germline CDR1 reads LNHDA; CDR2 reads SQIVND (reference sequence). V lost 7 bases, J lost 0 bases, and 18 bases lay in between. The CDR3 reads CASTRGLPDPNYGYTF. CDR3 DNA: TGTGCCAGTACCAGAGGACTGCCCGATCCTAACTATGGCTACACCTTC. The full variable domain, completed using reference TRBV19 and TRBJ1-2, is DGGITQSPKYLFRKEGQNVTLSCEQNLNHDAMYWYRQDPGQGLRLIYYSQIVNDFQKGDIAEGYSVSREKKESFPLTVTSAQKNPTAFYLCASTRGLPDPNYGYTFGSGTRLTVV.

The rearrangement uses TRBV9 and TRBJ1-2; 7 nucleotides align to TRBD1. V gave up 4 bases and J gave up 6 bases; unmatched junction bases: 15. The CDR3 has 16 residues. Germline V gene sequence: CDR1 SGDLS, CDR2 YYNGEE. For the CDR3, the DNA is TGTGCCAGCAGCCCCGAGGGACAGCGTAGTCGGAATGGCTACACCTTC. Amino acids: CASSPEGQRSRNGYTF.

This rearrangement joins TRBV2 to TRBJ1-1, with 10 positions matching TRBD1. CDR1 SNHLY and CDR2 FYNNEI come from the germline V gene. V trimming: 4 bases; J trimming: 10 bases; junction bases outside the gene matches: 3. The CDR3 contains 12 residues. The CDR3 region has the DNA TGTGCCAGCAGTGTGAGGGACAGGGGAGCTTTCTTT. The encoded protein is CASSVRDRGAFF.

The chain couples TRBV30 to TRBJ2-1, with TRBD2 matching 7 bases. The CDR3 is made up of 14 amino acids. Trimming cost V 1 base and J 4 bases; bases outside gene matches: 4. Germline lookup yields CDR1 GTSNPN and CDR2 SVGIG (reference sequence). The CDR3 nucleotides are TGTGCCTGGAGTGACACGGGAGGATACAATGAGCAGTTCTTC. Translation gives CAWSDTGGYNEQFF.